A single sample gave rise to the 7 T cell receptor beta chains below, sequenced in a study of identical twins. A single record per CDR3 protein comes from TCRdb applying MiXCR to the 5' RACE reads. The table has some 570,000 distinct CDR3 sequences, 20% to 25% seen once. These data also featured in a second study, about yellow fever vaccine responses in identical twins.

Sequenced: CD4+ T cells sorted from blood. The receptors were gathered from a young woman in good health.

This rearrangement joins TRBV12-3 or TRBV12-4 to TRBJ1-2, with 7 nucleotides matching TRBD1. V trimming: 9 bases; J trimming: 1 base; junction bases outside the gene matches: 8. CDR3 length: 14 amino acids. The CDR3 protein is CASLNRGFNYGYTF. As DNA, the CDR3 is TGTGCCAGTTTGAACAGGGGCTTTAACTATGGCTACACCTTC.

In this sample, this clonotype turned up a few times. The chain joins TRBV6-5 to TRBJ1-2; D uncertain. In germline, CDR1 is MNHEY, CDR2 SVGAGI. Trimming took 2 bases from V and 5 from J, leaving 21 bases between them. The CDR3 length is 17 residues. The CDR3 spells CASSYAQAGIMVYGYTF. The CDR3 DNA reads TGTGCCAGCAGTTACGCACAAGCGGGAATTATGGTTTATGGCTACACCTTC.

The chain carries TRBV7-2 and TRBJ2-5; possible D gene TRBD2, 5 bases. CDR3 length equals 15 residues. Trimming pared 6 bases from V and 5 bases from J, leaving 19 bases between. Germline CDR1 is SGHTA and CDR2 is FQGNSA. The DNA for the CDR3 is TGTGCCAGCAGTCGAGCCTCTAGCAGCCCGGAGACCCAGTACTTC. Translating it yields CASSRASSSPETQYF.

This clonotype was detected a few times. V is TRBV5-4 and J is TRBJ2-1; 9 bases line up with TRBD1. From germline, CDR1 is SGHNT and CDR2 YYREEE (reference sequence). After removal of 4 bases from V and 0 bases from J, the junction contained 5 bases not matched to a gene. The CDR3 runs 16 residues. The CDR3 spells CASSHKTGGSYNEQFF. CDR3 coding DNA: TGTGCCAGCAGCCATAAGACAGGGGGCTCCTACAATGAGCAGTTCTTC.

This clonotype was counted a few times. The chain employs TRBV10-3 and TRBJ2-3; TRBD2 matches at 7 bases. This CDR3 is 16 amino acids long. Per germline, CDR1 ENHRY and CDR2 SYGVKD. V was pared by 2 bases and J by 4 bases, with 9 bases of the junction left unmatched. As DNA, the CDR3 is TGTGCCATCAGTGAGCCTGGACTAGACATGGCAGATACGCAGTATTTT. Its protein product is CAISEPGLDMADTQYF.

V usage is TRBV12-3 or TRBV12-4 and J usage is TRBJ2-7, with 7 bases fitting TRBD2. The CDR3 has 13 residues. With V trimmed by 6 bases and J by 3 bases, 5 bases remained unmatched. The CDR3 DNA sequence: TGTGCCAGCAGAGCGGGACTGTACTACGAGCAGTACTTC. Its translation is CASRAGLYYEQYF.

This clonotype was detected only a few times. The V gene is TRBV12-3 or TRBV12-4, the J gene TRBJ2-3; a weak D match, TRBD2 (6 bases). The CDR3 sequence is 15 residues long. V was clipped by 6 bases and J by 5 bases, with 18 bases between them. CDR3 sequence: CASSRRDLSIDTQYF. In DNA, the CDR3 is TGTGCCAGCAGCCGCCGGGACTTGTCTATAGATACGCAGTATTTT.